This T cell receptor beta chain was recovered during a study of blood T cell repertoires in COVID-19. For the study at large: Some COVID-19 samples were acute and others convalescent; all came from the United States, Italy and Spain. PBMCs, B-cell-depleted T cells, or T cells provided the cDNA or gDNA that made up the material.

Authors' methods: Cell counts per sample came from amplifying reference gene primers. Profiling relied on immunoSEQ multiplex PCR, and the TCRdb table lists in-frame clones only, not all of them. The V and J calls and clone size come from that table; D and trimming were worked out from the DNA. The sample records 65,000 to 90,000 clones, approximately 86% being singletons. This receptor was obtained from a man older than 75 with COVID-19, enrolled during active disease. Sequenced: peripheral blood.

This CDR3 is CASSQGQENYGYTF. The CDR3 DNA reads TGTGCCAGCAGCCAGGGACAGGAGAACTATGGCTACACCTTC. The chain carries TRBV11-1 and TRBJ1-2; TRBD1 matches at 8 bases. This CDR3 comprises 14 residues. J was trimmed by 2 bases and V by 5 bases; bases with no gene match: 4. CDR1 and CDR2 from the germline V gene are SGHAT and FQDESV (reference sequence).